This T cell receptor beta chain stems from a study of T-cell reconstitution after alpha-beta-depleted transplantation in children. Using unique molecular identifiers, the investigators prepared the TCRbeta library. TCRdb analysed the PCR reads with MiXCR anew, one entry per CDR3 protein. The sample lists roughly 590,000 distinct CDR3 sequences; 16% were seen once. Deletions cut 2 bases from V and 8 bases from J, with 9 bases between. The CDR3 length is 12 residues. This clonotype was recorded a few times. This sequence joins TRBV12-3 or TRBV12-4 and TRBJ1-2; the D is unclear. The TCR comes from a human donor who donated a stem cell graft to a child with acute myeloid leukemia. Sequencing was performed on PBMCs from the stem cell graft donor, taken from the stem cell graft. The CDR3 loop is CASSLRETGYTF. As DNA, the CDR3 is TGTGCCAGCAGTTTACGTGAGACCGGCTACACCTTC.